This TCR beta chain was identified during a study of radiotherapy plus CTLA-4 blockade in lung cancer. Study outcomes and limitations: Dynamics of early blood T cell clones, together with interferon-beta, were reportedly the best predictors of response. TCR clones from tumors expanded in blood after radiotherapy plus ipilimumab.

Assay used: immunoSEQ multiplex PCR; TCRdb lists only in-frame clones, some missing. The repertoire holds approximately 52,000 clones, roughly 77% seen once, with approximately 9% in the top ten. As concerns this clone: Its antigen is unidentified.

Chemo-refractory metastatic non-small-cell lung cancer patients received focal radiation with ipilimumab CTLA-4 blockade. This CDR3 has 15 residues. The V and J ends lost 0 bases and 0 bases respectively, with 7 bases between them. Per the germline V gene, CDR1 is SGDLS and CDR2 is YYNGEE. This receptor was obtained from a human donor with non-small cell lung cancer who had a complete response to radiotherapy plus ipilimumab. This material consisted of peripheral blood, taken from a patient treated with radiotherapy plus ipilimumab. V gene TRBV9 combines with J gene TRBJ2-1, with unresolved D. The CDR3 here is CASSVDSYSYNEQFF. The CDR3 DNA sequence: TGTGCCAGCAGCGTAGACTCGTACTCCTACAATGAGCAGTTCTTC.